Each of the 25 T cell receptor beta chains below was sequenced from the same sample in a study of regulatory dendritic cells for organ transplantation. Allogeneic regulatory or mature dendritic cells were co-cultured for 5 days with CFSE-labeled sorted T cells at 1:10. Generated by immunoSEQ multiplex PCR, the TCRdb table keeps only in-frame clones and is missing some. The sample has fewer than 20,000 clones, around 85% seen once. No antigens are known for them. The material sequenced was memory CD4+ T cells from blood cultured with regulatory dendritic cells. Documented subset: CD45RO+ memory T cells. These receptors were obtained from a human donor in good health.

The chain has TRBV19 and TRBJ2-7; 7 nucleotides agree with TRBD1. Germline CDR1 and CDR2: LNHDA and SQIVND (reference sequence). The CDR3 is made up of 14 amino acids. V dropped 9 bases and J dropped 2; count of bases not matched to a gene: 10. The CDR3 sequence is CASSTGERPYEQYF. CDR3 nucleotide sequence: TGTGCCAGCTCTACAGGGGAGAGACCCTACGAGCAGTACTTC.

This sequence joins TRBV27 and TRBJ1-2; D call uncertain. In germline, CDR1 is MNHEY, CDR2 SMNVEV (reference sequence). The V gene lost 3 bases and the J gene lost 5 bases, with 19 bases spanning the gap. The CDR3 loop spans 16 amino acids. The CDR3 DNA reads as TGTGCCAGCAGTTTTAGACCGACGGAAGGACGATATGGCTACACCTTC. This translates into CASSFRPTEGRYGYTF.

This chain connects TRBV5-1 to TRBJ2-2, with 8 bases aligning to TRBD1. The trim removed 7 bases at V and 0 bases at J, leaving 8 bases unmatched. The CDR3 covers 16 residues. The germline V gene encodes CDR1 SGHRS and CDR2 YFSETQ. The CDR3 coding sequence is TGCGCCAGCCGCAGAGGGACAGGCTCGAACACCGGGGAGCTGTTTTTT. Its protein product is CASRRGTGSNTGELFF.

This chain joins TRBV28 and TRBJ2-7, with 9 bases that match TRBD1. The germline CDR1 and CDR2 sequences are MDHEN and SYDVKM. V lost 5 bases, J lost 9 bases, and 11 bases stayed unmatched. This CDR3 is 14 amino acids long. This CDR3 reads CASSPTGTGRMQYF. DNA of the CDR3: TGTGCCAGCAGTCCCACCGGGACAGGGCGGATGCAGTACTTC.

Written as DNA, the CDR3 is TGCGCCAGCAGCCAAGGGGACTACTCAGGATACAATGAGCAGTTCTTC. As protein: CASSQGDYSGYNEQFF. This sequence joins TRBV4-1 and TRBJ2-1, with 7 bases that match TRBD2. The CDR3 spans 16 residues. Germline V gives CDR1 MGHRA, CDR2 YSYEKL. Trimming at V came to 1 base and at J to 4 bases, leaving 7 bases not matched to a gene.

The genes are TRBV9 and TRBJ1-1; tentative D call: TRBD1 (5 bases). This CDR3 has 15 residues. V gave up 3 bases and J gave up 4 bases, with 16 bases separating them. Germline V gene lookup returns CDR1 SGDLS and CDR2 YYNGEE. The CDR3 sequence is CASSASRGGATEAFF. CDR3 nucleotides: TGTGCCAGCAGCGCCTCCCGGGGAGGGGCCACTGAAGCTTTCTTT.

This clone is judged medium-sized (0.01 to 0.1%). The chain combines TRBV5-6 with TRBJ2-5; D gene ambiguous. The CDR3 runs 11 residues. Germline CDR1 reads SGHDT; CDR2 reads YYEEEE. Trimming pared 1 base from V and 5 bases from J, leaving 3 bases between. CDR3 in DNA: TGTGCCAGCAGCTTGAGGGAGACCCAGTACTTC. Encoded protein: CASSLRETQYF.

The rearrangement uses TRBV7-6 and TRBJ1-5; D not certain. Trimming took off 2 bases at V and 8 bases at J, with 10 bases between the two ends. CDR3 length: 13 amino acids. Germline lookup yields CDR1 SGHVS and CDR2 FNYEAQ. The DNA of the CDR3 is TGTGCCAGCAGCTTAAACCCCGGGGAGCCCCAGCATTTT. Amino acid sequence: CASSLNPGEPQHF.

The rearrangement uses TRBV6-4 and TRBJ2-3; 7 positions match TRBD2. V lost 2 bases to trimming and J lost 2 bases; unmatched junction nucleotides: 1. The CDR3 runs 14 residues. Germline V gene sequence: CDR1 MRHNA, CDR2 SNTAGT. The CDR3 reads CASSDGLDTDTQYF. CDR3 DNA: TGTGCCAGCAGTGACGGACTAGACACAGATACGCAGTATTTT.

This sequence joins TRBV7-2 and TRBJ1-2; 10 nucleotides align to TRBD1. V lost 5 bases to trimming and J lost 5 bases; unmatched junction nucleotides: 2. This CDR3 spans 13 amino acids. The V gene's germline CDR1 is SGHTA and CDR2 FQGNSA. Here the CDR3 reads CASSPDRGYGYTF. The CDR3 nucleotides are TGTGCCAGCAGCCCGGACAGGGGGTATGGCTACACCTTC.

The V call is TRBV6-5, the J call TRBJ1-3; no clear D. CDR3 size: 16 residues. Trimming removed 2 bases from V and 0 bases from J, with 11 bases in between. Germline values: CDR1 MNHEY, CDR2 SVGAGI. Here the CDR3 reads CASSYQLPYSGNTIYF. The CDR3 DNA follows: TGTGCCAGCAGTTACCAGCTTCCGTACTCTGGAAACACCATATATTTT.

V usage is TRBV7-2 and J usage is TRBJ2-4; tentatively, D is TRBD1 (5 bases). The CDR3 has 14 residues. Germline-derived CDR1 and CDR2 are SGHTA and FQGNSA. V lost 1 base and J lost 1, with 5 bases in between. CDR3 coding DNA: TGTGCCAGCAGCTTAGACAGGGCCAAAAACATTCAGTACTTC. Translated, it gives CASSLDRAKNIQYF.

The chain is built from TRBV28 and TRBJ1-1; D not resolved. Germline V CDR1 and CDR2: MDHEN, SYDVKM. The CDR3 is made up of 12 amino acids. V was clipped by 6 bases and J by 7 bases, with 12 bases between them. The DNA for the CDR3 is TGTGCCAGCAGCATAAACGGACGTGAAGCTTTCTTT. Its translation is CASSINGREAFF.

V gene TRBV6-4 combines with J gene TRBJ2-2; D possibly corresponds to TRBD1 (6 bases). CDR3 length: 16 amino acids. Germline lookup yields CDR1 MRHNA and CDR2 SNTAGT. Deletions cut 6 bases from V and 1 base from J, with 15 bases between. The CDR3 protein is CASRQTGRENTGELFF. In DNA, the CDR3 is TGTGCCAGCAGACAGACAGGCCGAGAGAACACCGGGGAGCTGTTTTTT.

This chain links TRBV7-6 with TRBJ2-7; a weak D match, TRBD2 (6 bases). CDR3 length: 14 residues. Deletions cut 1 base from V and 2 bases from J, with 9 bases between. Germline assignment: CDR1 SGHVS and CDR2 FNYEAQ. The CDR3 bases are TGTGCCAGCAGCTTAGGAGGGACTCCCTACGAGCAGTACTTC. Amino acid sequence: CASSLGGTPYEQYF.

V and J are TRBV19 and TRBJ2-3; maybe TRBD2 (5 bases). In germline, CDR1 is LNHDA, CDR2 SQIVND (reference sequence). This CDR3 is built from 12 residues. V lost 9 bases and J 4 bases, leaving 11 bases between the germline ends. The chain's CDR3 is CASGIGSDTQYF. The DNA of the CDR3 is TGTGCCAGCGGGATCGGATCAGATACGCAGTATTTT.

The chain couples TRBV18 to TRBJ2-5; D possibly corresponds to TRBD1 (6 bases). The CDR3 contains 16 residues. The V gene's germline CDR1 is KGHSH and CDR2 LQKENI. V was cut by 1 base and J by 5 bases, with 17 bases left in between. The CDR3 sequence: CASSPRPGERRETQYF. CDR3 coding DNA: TGTGCCAGCTCACCACGGCCAGGGGAGCGGCGTGAGACCCAGTACTTC.

The chain links TRBV6-1 to TRBJ1-2; 8 bases match TRBD1. V shed 5 bases, J shed 1 base, and the junction held 6 bases outside the gene matches. CDR1 and CDR2 from the germline V gene are MNHNS and SASEGT. The CDR3 length is 15 residues. The CDR3 here is CASSPQGDFNYGYTF. CDR3 in DNA: TGTGCCAGCAGTCCACAGGGGGACTTTAACTATGGCTACACCTTC.

The chain links TRBV4-2 to TRBJ2-1; no clear D. The CDR3 is 16 residues long. Germline CDR1 and CDR2: LGHNA and YNFKEQ. V gave up 0 bases and J gave up 0 bases, with 9 bases separating them. CDR3 bases: TGTGCCAGCAGCCAAGATCGTCGACGCTCCTACAATGAGCAGTTCTTC. As protein: CASSQDRRRSYNEQFF.

The chain employs TRBV11-2 and TRBJ2-7; D perhaps matches TRBD1 (5 bases). The V end was cut by 2 bases, the J end by 4 bases, with 9 bases between. Germline V lookup: CDR1 SGHAT, CDR2 FQNNGV. The CDR3 totals 13 residues. This CDR3 reads CASSLMTVYEQYF. In DNA form, the CDR3 reads TGTGCCAGCAGCTTAATGACAGTATACGAGCAGTACTTC.

The chain carries TRBV27 and TRBJ2-7; 7 nucleotides align to TRBD2. Trimming removed 1 base from V and 5 bases from J; junction bases left unmatched: 11. CDR1 is MNHEY and CDR2 is SMNVEV in the germline V gene (reference sequence). There are 16 residues in the CDR3. In DNA form, the CDR3 reads TGTGCCAGCAGTTTATTGAGGCGGGAGCGCTGGGACGAGCAGTACTTC. Protein sequence: CASSLLRRERWDEQYF.

This clone was seen only once. The chain couples TRBV5-1 to TRBJ2-3, with D perhaps given as TRBD1 or TRBD2 (6 bases each). The length of the CDR3 is 14 residues. Trimming pared 2 bases from V and 2 bases from J, leaving 9 bases between. CDR1 and CDR2 from the germline V gene are SGHRS and YFSETQ. CDR3 protein: CASSLGGYTDTQYF. The CDR3 DNA is TGCGCCAGCAGCTTAGGGGGGTACACAGATACGCAGTATTTT.

The chain links TRBV7-2 to TRBJ2-5; tentative D call: TRBD2 (5 bases). The CDR3 has 16 amino acids. Trimming pared 4 bases from V and 3 bases from J, leaving 18 bases between. CDR1 is SGHTA, CDR2 FQGNSA, per germline. Here the CDR3 DNA reads TGTGCCAGCAGCTCGCCCTCCGGACTCACAAAAGAGACCCAGTACTTC. It yields the protein CASSSPSGLTKETQYF.

The chain employs TRBV6-5 and TRBJ2-3; a weak D match, TRBD1 (5 bases). Trimming shortened V by 5 bases and J by 0 bases, and 9 bases separated the two germline ends. Germline CDR1 reads MNHEY; CDR2 reads SVGAGI. CDR3 size: 14 residues. The CDR3 DNA sequence: TGTGCCAGCAGTGCAGGGATAAGCACAGATACGCAGTATTTT. This encodes CASSAGISTDTQYF.

The V call is TRBV2, the J call TRBJ1-1; 7 bases are shared with TRBD1. From germline, CDR1 is SNHLY and CDR2 FYNNEI. Trimming cost V 4 bases and J 1 base; bases outside gene matches: 9. CDR3 length equals 16 residues. CDR3 bases: TGTGCCAGCAGTGGTCGAATGACAGGGACGAACACTGAAGCTTTCTTT. Translating gives CASSGRMTGTNTEAFF.